The 22 T cell receptor beta chains presented below share a single source sample, sequenced in a study of T cell changes during pregnancy in multiple sclerosis. Some clones are missing from TCRdb's copy, which holds only in-frame ones; the method was immunoSEQ multiplex PCR. The sample holds roughly 40,000 clones; about 91% are singletons and the top ten take about 0.73%. The starting material was CD4+ T cells from peripheral blood mononuclear cells, obtained before pregnancy. These receptor sequences come from a female donor with multiple sclerosis, enrolled in a pregnancy study.

The rearrangement joins TRBV5-1 to TRBJ1-1; D possibly corresponds to TRBD1 (6 bases). In germline, CDR1 is SGHRS, CDR2 YFSETQ. This CDR3 has 14 amino acids. The germline V and J ends were trimmed by 4 bases and 3 bases, with 13 bases remaining between them. The CDR3 nucleotides are TGCGCCAGCAGCCCCAGGGGTATGGACACTGAAGCTTTCTTT. Translated, it gives CASSPRGMDTEAFF. Combining the CDR3 with reference TRBV5-1 and TRBJ1-1 gives the whole variable domain KAGVTQTPRYLIKTRGQQVTLSCSPISGHRSVSWYQQTPGQGLQFLFEYFSETQRNKGNFPGRFSGRQFSNSRSEMNVSTLELGDSALYLCASSPRGMDTEAFFGQGTRLTVV.

This chain connects TRBV7-3 to TRBJ2-3; TRBD2 aligns across 9 bases. The germline V gene has CDR1 SGHTA and CDR2 FQGTGA. This CDR3 contains 15 residues. V shed 2 bases and J 4 bases; nucleotides not matched to a gene: 4. CDR3 region: CASSLAGGPPDTQYF. The DNA for the CDR3 is TGTGCCAGCAGCTTAGCGGGGGGGCCACCAGATACGCAGTATTTT.

This clone was seen only once. CDR3 region: CASSLKQGIGYGYTF. For the CDR3, the DNA is TGTGCCAGCAGCTTAAAACAGGGGATCGGCTATGGCTACACCTTC. This chain uses TRBV13 with TRBJ1-2, with 7 bases lining up with TRBD1. CDR3 length: 15 residues. Trimming at V came to 2 bases and at J to 4 bases, leaving 7 bases not matched to a gene. CDR1 is PRHDT and CDR2 is FYEKMQ in the germline V gene (reference sequence).

The chain has TRBV18 and TRBJ2-7; 11 nucleotides line up with TRBD2. CDR3 size: 14 residues. V lost 3 bases, J lost 5 bases, and 3 bases stayed unmatched. Germline CDR1 reads KGHSH; CDR2 reads LQKENI. CDR3 in amino acids: CASSPPGLADEQYF. For the CDR3, the DNA is TGTGCCAGCTCACCGCCGGGACTAGCGGACGAGCAGTACTTC.

This chain connects TRBV6-1 to TRBJ1-1; D is possibly TRBD1 (6 bases). Trimming pared 2 bases from V and 1 base from J, leaving 11 bases between. This CDR3 is built from 15 residues. Germline CDR1 reads MNHNS; CDR2 reads SASEGT. The chain's CDR3 is CASSEIGQTNTEAFF. Here the CDR3 DNA reads TGTGCCAGCAGTGAAATAGGACAGACGAACACTGAAGCTTTCTTT.

The V gene is TRBV6-6, the J gene TRBJ2-7; the D gene is possibly TRBD2 (5 bases). Per the germline V gene, CDR1 is MNHNY and CDR2 is SVGAGI (reference sequence). The CDR3 spans 12 residues. V was pared by 6 bases and J by 5 bases, with 11 bases between. The DNA of the CDR3 is TGTGCCAGCAGGCCAGAGGGAGACGAGCAGTACTTC. Translation: CASRPEGDEQYF.

This clone was counted once. In nucleotides, the CDR3 is TGTGCCAGCAGTCTTCGCCGGGGGTTTGGGAGCTACACCTTC. This codes for CASSLRRGFGSYTF. The chain links TRBV7-8 to TRBJ1-2, with D tentatively TRBD1 (5 bases). The CDR3 contains 14 residues. Germline loops: CDR1 SGHVS, CDR2 FQNEAQ. V gave up 6 bases and J gave up 9 bases, with 20 bases separating them.

The chain has TRBV4-2 and TRBJ2-5; 9 nucleotides match TRBD2. With V trimmed by 0 bases and J by 5 bases, 19 bases remained unmatched. This CDR3 is 20 amino acids long. Germline V gene sequence: CDR1 LGHNA, CDR2 YNFKEQ. CDR3 DNA sequence: TGTGCCAGCAGCCAAGAGGTCCTGCGGGGGGGCCATCCGTCCAGGGAGACCCAGTACTTC. Translated, it gives CASSQEVLRGGHPSRETQYF.

The genes are TRBV9 and TRBJ2-7, with D tentatively TRBD1 (6 bases). Trimming left V 3 bases short and J 2 bases short, with 15 bases between. The germline gives CDR1 SGDLS, CDR2 YYNGEE. CDR3 size: 15 residues. CDR3 sequence (DNA): TGTGCCAGCAGCGAGGGCCCGGGACAAGCCTACGAGCAGTACTTC. It specifies CASSEGPGQAYEQYF. The full variable domain, its missing parts supplied by reference TRBV9 and TRBJ2-7, is DSGVTQTPKHLITATGQRVTLRCSPRSGDLSVYWYQQSLDQGLQFLIQYYNGEERAKGNILERFSAQQFPDLHSELNLSSLELGDSALYFCASSEGPGQAYEQYFGPGTRLTVT.

The V and J genes are TRBV7-3 and TRBJ2-7, with D possibly TRBD2 on 5 matching bases. Trimming pared 1 base from V and 1 base from J, leaving 8 bases between. CDR3 length: 14 residues. Germline CDR1 and CDR2: SGHTA and FQGTGA. DNA of the CDR3: TGTGCCAGCAGCTTAATGGCGGGTTCCTACGAGCAGTACTTC. Translated: CASSLMAGSYEQYF.

The V and J genes are TRBV19 and TRBJ2-5; maybe TRBD1 (5 bases). Germline CDR1 is LNHDA and CDR2 is SQIVND (reference sequence). The ends were cut back, 5 bases at V and 2 bases at J, with 9 bases in the middle. This CDR3 contains 13 residues. CDR3 in amino acids: CASSGSGQETQYF. CDR3 sequence (DNA): TGTGCCAGTAGTGGGTCAGGGCAAGAGACCCAGTACTTC.

V is TRBV15 and J is TRBJ1-5, with TRBD1 as a possible D gene (5 bases). The CDR3 is 15 amino acids. CDR1 and CDR2 from the germline V gene are LNHNV and YYDKDF (reference sequence). Trimming removed 5 bases at V and 4 bases at J, with 15 bases between. CDR3 protein: CATSLDLAGNQPQHF. The DNA of the CDR3 is TGTGCCACCAGCCTAGACTTGGCAGGGAATCAGCCCCAGCATTTT.

The genes are TRBV19 and TRBJ2-1, with 7 bases aligning to TRBD2. CDR1 and CDR2 from the germline V gene are LNHDA and SQIVND (reference sequence). The CDR3 is 14 amino acids. Germline trimming cut 1 base from V and 5 bases from J; bases unmatched to any gene: 2. The CDR3 here is CASSIVSGNNEQFF. The CDR3 DNA reads as TGTGCCAGTAGTATAGTGAGCGGGAACAATGAGCAGTTCTTC. The full variable domain, its missing parts supplied by reference TRBV19 and TRBJ2-1, is DGGITQSPKYLFRKEGQNVTLSCEQNLNHDAMYWYRQDPGQGLRLIYYSQIVNDFQKGDIAEGYSVSREKKESFPLTVTSAQKNPTAFYLCASSIVSGNNEQFFGPGTRLTVL.

The rearrangement links TRBV7-3 to TRBJ1-2; 7 nucleotides match TRBD1. The CDR3 runs 17 residues. CDR1 SGHTA and CDR2 FQGTGA come from the germline V gene. V trimming: 5 bases; J trimming: 3 bases; junction bases outside the gene matches: 15. Here the CDR3 reads CASSRPETGQSYYGYTF. CDR3 bases: TGTGCCAGCAGCCGCCCGGAAACGGGACAGAGCTACTATGGCTACACCTTC.

The rearrangement uses TRBV6-5 and TRBJ1-1; D is possibly TRBD1 (6 bases). CDR3 length: 13 residues. Trimming took 5 bases from V and 5 from J, leaving 12 bases between them. Germline V CDR1 and CDR2: MNHEY, SVGAGI. The CDR3 protein is CASSLDRKTEAFF. The CDR3 DNA follows: TGTGCCAGCAGTCTCGACAGGAAAACTGAAGCTTTCTTT.

The table lists this clone with a count of one. The chain is built from TRBV7-2 and TRBJ1-1; D may be TRBD1 (6 bases). From germline, CDR1 is SGHTA and CDR2 FQGNSA. Trimming took off 5 bases at V and 1 base at J, with 14 bases between the two ends. CDR3 length: 15 residues. CDR3 coding DNA: TGTGCCAGCAGCCCCCGCGCAGGGGCGAACACTGAAGCTTTCTTT. This codes for CASSPRAGANTEAFF.

The chain employs TRBV4-3 and TRBJ1-6; 7 bases align to TRBD1. Trimming took 0 bases from V and 10 from J; bases not matched to a gene: 12. The V gene's germline CDR1 is LGHNA and CDR2 YSLEER. CDR3 length: 17 amino acids. The CDR3, as DNA: TGCGCCAGCAGCCAAGATCCCCCCGGACAGGAGGGATCACCCCTCCACTTT. Protein sequence: CASSQDPPGQEGSPLHF.

The rearrangement uses TRBV28 and TRBJ1-4, with a tentative D call TRBD1 (5 bases). Trimming pared 6 bases from V and 8 bases from J, leaving 10 bases between. Germline V gene sequence: CDR1 MDHEN, CDR2 SYDVKM. This CDR3 spans 12 amino acids. CDR3 protein: CASSQGKEKLFF. In DNA, the CDR3 is TGTGCCAGCAGCCAGGGTAAAGAAAAACTGTTTTTT.

The V gene is TRBV4-2, the J gene TRBJ2-7, with TRBD2 as a possible D gene (5 bases). This CDR3 has 15 amino acids. V was trimmed by 4 bases and J by 6 bases, leaving 19 bases between them. The V gene's germline CDR1 is LGHNA and CDR2 YNFKEQ. CDR3: CASSPVGQPAGEQYF. The CDR3 DNA reads TGTGCCAGCAGCCCGGTTGGGCAGCCGGCGGGCGAGCAGTACTTC.

The CDR3 loop is CASSLSGGHTDTQYF. The CDR3 bases are TGTGCCAGCAGCCTTAGCGGGGGGCACACAGATACGCAGTATTTT. The V and J genes are TRBV7-2 and TRBJ2-3, with TRBD2 matching over 10 bases. This CDR3 has 15 amino acids. The V gene's germline CDR1 is SGHTA and CDR2 FQGNSA. The ends lost 5 bases at V and 2 bases at J; junction bases unmatched: 4.

The genes are TRBV5-1 and TRBJ1-2; D possibly corresponds to TRBD1 (5 bases). The germline gives CDR1 SGHRS, CDR2 YFSETQ. The CDR3 has 15 amino acids. The V end was cut by 0 bases, the J end by 1 base, with 10 bases between. The CDR3 loop is CASSLGGLDNYGYTF. The CDR3 nucleotides are TGCGCCAGCAGCTTGGGGGGCTTGGATAACTATGGCTACACCTTC.

The gene calls are TRBV27 and TRBJ2-5; TRBD1 aligns across 7 bases. There are 16 residues in the CDR3. Germline loops: CDR1 MNHEY, CDR2 SMNVEV (reference sequence). J lost 5 bases, V lost 2 bases, and 11 bases had no gene match. This chain's CDR3 is CASSLQTPTGTETQYF. The CDR3 DNA follows: TGTGCCAGCAGTTTACAAACCCCGACAGGGACGGAGACCCAGTACTTC.